The clone carrying this TCR beta chain showed up many times. What it binds is not known. These data originate in a study of neurological immune-mediated disorders. By 5'RACE with 10-nucleotide random UMIs, the cDNA was made. The yield of each sequencing run was over 170 million TCR-beta sequences from 15-18 subjects. TCRdb fed the 5' RACE reads into MiXCR, producing one record per CDR3 protein. The table lists about 70,000 distinct CDR3 sequences, about 3% of them singletons. Study-wide results and caveats: No expanded-clone CDR3 amino acid sequence recurred across subjects, suggesting private TCR-beta repertoires. The study phylogenetically grouped the repertoires of 18 of 34 multiple sclerosis patients into one related-CDR3 cluster, a possible signature.

Trimming cost V 3 bases and J 4 bases, with 11 bases left between them. The CDR3 length is 14 residues. The germline V gene has CDR1 SGDLS and CDR2 YYNGEE. This rearrangement joins TRBV9 to TRBJ1-3; D may be TRBD1 (6 bases). This TCR was sampled from a woman between 50 and 59 years old with multiple sclerosis. Input material: PBMCs. The CDR3 DNA reads TGTGCCAGCAGCGGGGACATCCGGGGAAACACCATATATTTT. Amino acids: CASSGDIRGNTIYF.